Following are 20 T cell receptor beta chains from one sample sequenced in a study of regulatory T cells in long-lasting Graves disease. CDR3-region Arm-PCR and iRepertoire HTBI primers produced the TCR beta libraries. One entry per CDR3 protein results from TCRdb running MiXCR on the multiplex PCR reads. The data hold about 470,000 distinct CDR3 sequences, with less than 25% observed a single time. Time point in this sample: persistent/refractory GD, antithyroid drugs over 5 years with positive TRAb. From PBMCs, RNA was extracted and then used to make the TCR library. The specimen comprised peripheral blood mononuclear cells (PBMCs), sampled when the disease was refractory, from a patient treated with antithyroid drugs. The origin of the receptors is a female donor with Graves disease.

To note about this clonotype: A far larger clone is just one base off, so this is likely a read error. This rearrangement joins TRBV2 to TRBJ2-5; perhaps TRBD2 as D (5 bases). The CDR3 is made up of 13 amino acids. Germline-derived CDR1 and CDR2 are SNHLY and FYNNEI. CDR3 loop: CASSFLSGETQHF. Written as DNA, the CDR3 is TGTGCCAGCAGTTTTTTGAGCGGAGAGACCCAGCACTTC.

This clonotype was detected a few times. The chain is built from TRBV27 and TRBJ2-7; 9 bases agree with TRBD2. Germline values: CDR1 MNHEY, CDR2 SMNVEV (reference sequence). V was pared by 2 bases and J by 6 bases, with 14 bases of the junction left unmatched. The CDR3 runs 17 residues. As DNA, the CDR3 is TGTGCCAGCAGTTTACCCCCGGGGCTAGCGGGAACCATCGAGCAGTACTTC. It translates to CASSLPPGLAGTIEQYF.

In regard to this clonotype: A much bigger clone sits one base away, suggesting this may be a read error. The chain uses TRBV7-2 and TRBJ2-7; D gene ambiguous. This CDR3 comprises 16 residues. Germline V gene lookup returns CDR1 SGHTA and CDR2 FQGNSA. Written as DNA, the CDR3 is TGTGTCAGCAGCTTAGCCTCGGTTGGAGCTCGTTACGAGCAGTACTTC. Translation: CVSSLASVGARYEQYF. Supplemented by reference TRBV7-2 and TRBJ2-7, the full variable domain reads GAGVSQSPSNKVTEKGKDVELRCDPISGHTALYWYRQSLGQGLEFLIYFQGNSAPDKSGLPSDRFSAERTGGSVSTLTIQRTQQEDSAVYLCVSSLASVGARYEQYFGPGTRLTVT.

This clonotype was counted at least ten times. The rearrangement uses TRBV15 and TRBJ2-5; 15 bases align to TRBD2. V was clipped by 1 base and J by 5 bases; unmatched bases: 5. CDR3 length: 17 residues. Germline V lookup: CDR1 LNHNV, CDR2 YYDKDF (reference sequence). CDR3 bases: TGTGCCACCAGCAGAGGGACTAGCGGGAGGGCCAGGGAGACCCAGTACTTC. It is translated as CATSRGTSGRARETQYF.

This clonotype was detected ten times or more. The V and J genes are TRBV27 and TRBJ2-2; unclear D gene. V shed 4 bases and J shed 7 bases, with 4 bases lying between them. Germline CDR1 is MNHEY and CDR2 is SMNVEV (reference sequence). The CDR3 contains 11 residues. CDR3 protein: CASSWGGELFF. The CDR3 DNA is TGTGCCAGCAGTTGGGGCGGGGAGCTGTTTTTT.

This clonotype was counted at least ten times. The J gene is TRBJ2-7, the V gene TRBV7-2; D remains ambiguous. The CDR3 has 13 residues. Germline loops: CDR1 SGHTA, CDR2 FQGNSA. Trimming took 4 bases from V and 4 from J, leaving 11 bases between them. The DNA for the CDR3 is TGTGCCAGCAGCTCGCCCCCCGGGTACGAGCAGTACTTC. Translated: CASSSPPGYEQYF.

The chain combines TRBV29-1 with TRBJ1-1; D is ambiguous. CDR1 and CDR2 (germline): SQVTM, ANQGSEA. CDR3 size: 11 residues. V was clipped by 2 bases and J by 7 bases, with 8 bases between them. CDR3 bases: TGCAGCGTTGAACCGGGGTTTGAAGCTTTCTTT. This sequence encodes CSVEPGFEAFF.

Notes on this clonotype: A much bigger clone sits one base away, suggesting this may be a read error. The conserved closing phenylalanine or tryptophan is absent in this CDR3, likely reflecting a read error. V usage is TRBV6-1 and J usage is TRBJ1-2; the D gene is possibly TRBD1 (5 bases). This CDR3 contains 16 residues. The V and J ends lost 7 bases and 4 bases respectively, with 22 bases between them. The germline CDR1 and CDR2 sequences are MNHNS and SASEGT. CDR3 region: CASKFGTGQIIYGYTS. The CDR3 DNA is TGTGCCAGCAAGTTCGGTACAGGCCAGATAATCTATGGCTACACCTCC.

The CDR3 region has the DNA TGTGCCAGCAGTTACGCTTTCGGGACAGGGGAGAATCAGCCCCAGCATTTT. Translation gives CASSYAFGTGENQPQHF. The chain joins TRBV6-5 to TRBJ1-5, with 10 bases aligning to TRBD1. CDR1 and CDR2 (germline): MNHEY, SVGAGI. The CDR3 totals 17 residues. The ends lost 2 bases at V and 4 bases at J; junction bases unmatched: 8.

The sample holds a few counts of this clonotype. J is TRBJ2-7 and V is TRBV29-1, with 10 nucleotides matching TRBD2. J lost 4 bases, V lost 1 base, and 1 base had no gene match. Per germline, CDR1 SQVTM and CDR2 ANQGSEA. CDR3 length: 13 amino acids. For the CDR3, the DNA is TGCAGCGTTGAAGGTAGCGGGAGGTACGAGCAGTACTTC. Its protein product is CSVEGSGRYEQYF.

This clonotype was counted many times. The CDR3 nucleotides are TGTGCCAGCAGCGCCCAGGGGACTAATGAAAAACTGTTTTTT. Its translation is CASSAQGTNEKLFF. The chain has TRBV9 and TRBJ1-4; D possibly corresponds to TRBD1 (6 bases). Trimming stripped 3 bases from V and 2 bases from J, with 8 bases between. CDR3 length equals 14 residues. Germline CDR1 is SGDLS and CDR2 is YYNGEE.

The table lists this clonotype with a count of one. This may be a read error, as it is one base from a much larger clone. The conserved phenylalanine or tryptophan is not found at the CDR3 terminus, so this likely reflects a read error. V gene TRBV7-3 combines with J gene TRBJ2-7, with 9 bases that match TRBD2. This CDR3 spans 15 amino acids. Germline V gene sequence: CDR1 SGHTA, CDR2 FQGTGA. V shed 3 bases, J shed 2 bases, and the junction held 5 bases outside the gene matches. The CDR3 region has the DNA TGTGCCAGCAGCTTTGGAGCGGGAGGCCCCTACGAGCAGTACTCC. Its translation: CASSFGAGGPYEQYS.

As concerns this clonotype: Possible read error: a much larger clone is one base away. V and J are TRBV28 and TRBJ1-2, with D maybe TRBD1 (5 bases). Germline assignment: CDR1 MDHEN and CDR2 SYDVKM. The V end was cut by 6 bases, the J end by 9 bases, with 20 bases between. The CDR3 sequence is 14 residues long. The CDR3 loop is CASSPRGRANSYTF. The DNA of the CDR3 is TGTGCCAGCAGCCCTCGCGGCAGGGCCAATAGCTACACCTTC.

This clonotype has a count of ten or more. The gene calls are TRBV27 and TRBJ2-7, with TRBD2 identical over 11 bases. Germline values: CDR1 MNHEY, CDR2 SMNVEV (reference sequence). The CDR3 totals 17 residues. Trimming removed 0 bases from V and 2 bases from J; junction bases left unmatched: 6. The CDR3 DNA sequence: TGTGCCAGCAGTTTATCCCGGACTAGCGGGTCCACCTACGAGCAGTACTTC. Translated, it gives CASSLSRTSGSTYEQYF.

This clonotype showed up many times. The rearrangement uses TRBV29-1 and TRBJ2-7; 7 bases match TRBD1. CDR3 length equals 11 residues. Per the germline V gene, CDR1 is SQVTM and CDR2 is ANQGSEA. V shed 7 bases, J shed 3 bases, and the junction held 3 bases outside the gene matches. CDR3 residues: CSAGTDYEQYF. CDR3 coding DNA: TGCAGCGCGGGGACAGACTACGAGCAGTACTTC.

The chain carries TRBV7-3 and TRBJ2-7; 7 bases align to TRBD1. Germline values: CDR1 SGHTA, CDR2 FQGTGA. V lost 2 bases, J lost 3 bases, and 7 bases stayed unmatched. The CDR3 consists of 15 residues. The CDR3, as DNA: TGTGCCAGCAGCTTATCTCCGGGACAGAGCTACGAGCAGTACTTC. Residues: CASSLSPGQSYEQYF.

To note about this clonotype: A much larger clone differs from this one at a single base, so this may be a read error. The gene calls are TRBV24-1 and TRBJ2-5, with D possibly being TRBD1 (6 bases). This CDR3 has 14 residues. Germline V gene sequence: CDR1 KGHDR, CDR2 SFDVKD. In DNA form, the CDR3 reads TGTGCCACCAGCCCAGGGGCAGGGCAAGAGATCCAGTACTTC. This codes for CATSPGAGQEIQYF.

This clonotype was recorded at least ten times. The genes are TRBV13 and TRBJ2-7; the D gene is possibly TRBD2 (5 bases). The CDR3 covers 13 residues. The germline V and J ends were trimmed by 4 bases and 6 bases, with 13 bases remaining between them. CDR1 and CDR2 from the germline V gene are PRHDT and FYEKMQ (reference sequence). CDR3 sequence: CASSSKGVFEQYF. As DNA, the CDR3 is TGTGCCAGCAGCTCGAAGGGAGTATTCGAGCAGTACTTC. Combining the CDR3 with reference TRBV13 and TRBJ2-7 gives the whole variable domain AAGVIQSPRHLIKEKRETATLKCYPIPRHDTVYWYQQGPGQDPQFLISFYEKMQSDKGSIPDRFSAQQFSDYHSELNMSSLELGDSALYFCASSSKGVFEQYFGPGTRLTVT.

The V and J genes are TRBV5-1 and TRBJ1-3; no clear D gene. This CDR3 comprises 15 residues. CDR1 and CDR2 from the germline V gene are SGHRS and YFSETQ. Trimming took off 4 bases at V and 3 bases at J, with 14 bases between the two ends. The CDR3 DNA follows: TGCGCCAGCAGCCCGTTCGAGGGTCGTGGAAACACCATATATTTT. Its translation: CASSPFEGRGNTIYF. The full variable domain, with the rest looked up from reference TRBV5-1 and TRBJ1-3, is KAGVTQTPRYLIKTRGQQVTLSCSPISGHRSVSWYQQTPGQGLQFLFEYFSETQRNKGNFPGRFSGRQFSNSRSEMNVSTLELGDSALYLCASSPFEGRGNTIYFGEGSWLTVV.

As concerns this clonotype: A much larger clonotype is one base distant, so this may be a read error. The CDR3 does not end in the conserved phenylalanine or tryptophan, so this is likely a read error. This chain connects TRBV28 to TRBJ1-1; 8 positions agree with TRBD1. The germline CDR1 and CDR2 sequences are MDHEN and SYDVKM. This CDR3 comprises 14 residues. The junction had 6 bases not matched to a gene; V was cut back by 6 bases and J by 3 bases. CDR3 amino acids: CASSLQGEDTEAFL. CDR3 coding DNA: TGTGCCAGCAGCTTACAGGGGGAGGACACTGAAGCTTTCCTT.